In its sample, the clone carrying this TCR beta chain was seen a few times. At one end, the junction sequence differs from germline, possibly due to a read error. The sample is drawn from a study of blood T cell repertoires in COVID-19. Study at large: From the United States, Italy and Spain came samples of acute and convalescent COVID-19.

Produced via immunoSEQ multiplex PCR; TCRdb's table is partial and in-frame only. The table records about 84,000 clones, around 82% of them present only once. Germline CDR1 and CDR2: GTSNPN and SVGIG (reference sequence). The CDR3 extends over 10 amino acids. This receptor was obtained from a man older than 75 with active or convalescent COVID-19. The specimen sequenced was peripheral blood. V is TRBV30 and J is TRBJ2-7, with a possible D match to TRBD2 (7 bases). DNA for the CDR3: TGTGCCTGGAGTAAGGGGGGGCTTTTCTTC. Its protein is CAWSKGGLFF.